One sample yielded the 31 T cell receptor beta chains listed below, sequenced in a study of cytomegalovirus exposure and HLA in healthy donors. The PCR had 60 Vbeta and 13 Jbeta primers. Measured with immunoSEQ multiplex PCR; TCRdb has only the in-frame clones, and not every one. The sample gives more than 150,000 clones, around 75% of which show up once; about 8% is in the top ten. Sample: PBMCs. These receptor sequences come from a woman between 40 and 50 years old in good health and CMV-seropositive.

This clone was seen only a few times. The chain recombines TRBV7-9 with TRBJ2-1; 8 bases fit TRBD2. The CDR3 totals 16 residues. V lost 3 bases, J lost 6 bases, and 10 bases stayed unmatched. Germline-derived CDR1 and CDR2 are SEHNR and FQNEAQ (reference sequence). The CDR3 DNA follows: TGTGCCAGCAGCTTGATGGGACTAGGCCGGAGCAATGAGCAGTTCTTC. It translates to CASSLMGLGRSNEQFF.

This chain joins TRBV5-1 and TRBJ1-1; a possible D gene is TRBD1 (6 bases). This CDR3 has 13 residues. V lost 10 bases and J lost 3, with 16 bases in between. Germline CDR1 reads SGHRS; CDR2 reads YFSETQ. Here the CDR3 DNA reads TGCGCCTCAGGGGCGGAGCTTGACACTGAAGCTTTCTTT. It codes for CASGAELDTEAFF.

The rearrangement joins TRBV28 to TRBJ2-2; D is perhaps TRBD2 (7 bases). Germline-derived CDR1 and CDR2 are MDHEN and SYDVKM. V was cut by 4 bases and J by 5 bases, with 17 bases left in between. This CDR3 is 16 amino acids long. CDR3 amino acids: CASSSPGGHPTGELFF. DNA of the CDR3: TGTGCCAGCAGTTCCCCGGGGGGCCACCCAACCGGGGAGCTGTTTTTT.

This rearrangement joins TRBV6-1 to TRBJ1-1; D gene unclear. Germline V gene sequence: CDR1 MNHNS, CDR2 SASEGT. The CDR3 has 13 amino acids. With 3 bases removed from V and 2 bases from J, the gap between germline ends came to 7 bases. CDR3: CASSDWANTEAFF. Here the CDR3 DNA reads TGTGCCAGCAGTGATTGGGCTAACACTGAAGCTTTCTTT.

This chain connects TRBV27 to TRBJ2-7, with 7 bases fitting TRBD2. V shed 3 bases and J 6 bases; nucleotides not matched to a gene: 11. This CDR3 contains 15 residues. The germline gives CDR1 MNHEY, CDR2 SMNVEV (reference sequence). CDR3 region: CASSFGGSVVSEQYF. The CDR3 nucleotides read TGTGCCAGCAGTTTTGGCGGGAGCGTCGTGTCCGAGCAGTACTTC.

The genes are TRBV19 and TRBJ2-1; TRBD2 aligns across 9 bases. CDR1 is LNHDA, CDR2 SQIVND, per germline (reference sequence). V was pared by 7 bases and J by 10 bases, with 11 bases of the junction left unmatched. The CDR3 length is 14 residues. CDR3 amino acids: CASKGFSGSIEQFF. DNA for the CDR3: TGTGCCAGTAAGGGTTTTAGCGGGAGTATCGAGCAGTTCTTC.

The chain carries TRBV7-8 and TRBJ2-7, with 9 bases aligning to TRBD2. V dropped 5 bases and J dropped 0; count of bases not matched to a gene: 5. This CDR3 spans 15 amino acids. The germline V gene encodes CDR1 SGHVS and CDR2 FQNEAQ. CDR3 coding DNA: TGTGCCAGCAGCCCTAGCGGGATAGGCTCCTACGAGCAGTACTTC. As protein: CASSPSGIGSYEQYF.

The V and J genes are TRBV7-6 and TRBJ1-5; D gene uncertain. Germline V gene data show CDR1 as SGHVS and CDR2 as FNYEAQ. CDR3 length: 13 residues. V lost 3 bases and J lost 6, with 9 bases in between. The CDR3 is CASSLSDGQPQHF. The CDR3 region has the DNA TGTGCCAGCAGCTTGAGCGACGGTCAGCCCCAGCATTTT.

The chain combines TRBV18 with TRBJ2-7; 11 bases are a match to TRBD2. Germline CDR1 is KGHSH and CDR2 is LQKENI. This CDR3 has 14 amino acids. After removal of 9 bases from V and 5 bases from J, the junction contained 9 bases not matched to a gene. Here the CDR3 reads CASHVSGRGDEQYF. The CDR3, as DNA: TGTGCCAGTCACGTTAGCGGGAGGGGCGACGAGCAGTACTTC.

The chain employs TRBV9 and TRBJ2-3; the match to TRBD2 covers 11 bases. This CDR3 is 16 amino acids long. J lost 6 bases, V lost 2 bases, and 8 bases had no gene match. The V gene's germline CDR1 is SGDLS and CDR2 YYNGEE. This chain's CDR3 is CASSVTSGTRVDTQYF. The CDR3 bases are TGTGCCAGCAGCGTGACTAGCGGGACCCGGGTGGATACGCAGTATTTT.

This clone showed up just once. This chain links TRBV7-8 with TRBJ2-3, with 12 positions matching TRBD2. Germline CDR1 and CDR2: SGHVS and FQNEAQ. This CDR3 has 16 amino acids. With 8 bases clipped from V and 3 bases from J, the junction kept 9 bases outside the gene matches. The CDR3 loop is CASQRSGTSGTDTQYF. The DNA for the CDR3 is TGTGCCAGCCAAAGGTCTGGGACTAGCGGGACAGATACGCAGTATTTT. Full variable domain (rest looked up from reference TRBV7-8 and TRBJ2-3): GAGVSQSPRYKVAKRGQDVALRCDPISGHVSLFWYQQALGQGPEFLTYFQNEAQLDKSGLPSDRFFAERPEGSVSTLKIQRTQQEDSAVYLCASQRSGTSGTDTQYFGPGTRLTVL.

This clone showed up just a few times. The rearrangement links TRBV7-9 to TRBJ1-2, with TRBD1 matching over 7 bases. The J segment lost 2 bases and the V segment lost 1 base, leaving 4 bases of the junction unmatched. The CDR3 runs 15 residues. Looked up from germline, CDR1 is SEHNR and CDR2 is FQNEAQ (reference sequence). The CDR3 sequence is CASSLDRGKNYGYTF. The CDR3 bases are TGTGCCAGCAGCTTAGACAGGGGTAAGAACTATGGCTACACCTTC.

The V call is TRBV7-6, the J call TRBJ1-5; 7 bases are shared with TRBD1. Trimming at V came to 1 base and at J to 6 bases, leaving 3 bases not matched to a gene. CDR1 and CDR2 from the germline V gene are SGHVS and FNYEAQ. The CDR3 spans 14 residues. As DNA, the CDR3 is TGTGCCAGCAGCTTAGAGGGGGCGGGTCAGCCCCAGCATTTT. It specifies CASSLEGAGQPQHF.

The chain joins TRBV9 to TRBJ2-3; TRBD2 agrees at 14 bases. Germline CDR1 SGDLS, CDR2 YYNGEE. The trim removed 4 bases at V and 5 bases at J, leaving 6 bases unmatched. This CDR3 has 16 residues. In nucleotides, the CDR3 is TGTGCCAGCAGCAGGCCGGGACTAGCGGGAGTAGATACGCAGTATTTT. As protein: CASSRPGLAGVDTQYF.

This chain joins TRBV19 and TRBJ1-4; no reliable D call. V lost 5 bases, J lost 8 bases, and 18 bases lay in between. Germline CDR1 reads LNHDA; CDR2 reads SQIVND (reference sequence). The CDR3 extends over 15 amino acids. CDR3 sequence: CASSRWTGLGEKLFF. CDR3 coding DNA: TGTGCCAGTAGTCGCTGGACGGGATTGGGCGAAAAACTGTTTTTT.

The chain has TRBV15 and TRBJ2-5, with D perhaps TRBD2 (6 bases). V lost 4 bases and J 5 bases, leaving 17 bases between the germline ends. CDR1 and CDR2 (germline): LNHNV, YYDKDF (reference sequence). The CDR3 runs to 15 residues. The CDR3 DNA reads TGTGCCACCAGCATGCTCCTCGGGGGTGTGGAGACCCAGTACTTC. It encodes CATSMLLGGVETQYF.

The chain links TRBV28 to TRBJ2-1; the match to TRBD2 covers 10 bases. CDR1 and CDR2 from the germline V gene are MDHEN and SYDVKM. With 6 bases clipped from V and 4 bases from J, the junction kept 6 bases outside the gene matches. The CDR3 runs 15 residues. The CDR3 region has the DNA TGTGCCAGCAGCCCCTCTAGCGGGAGTTACAATGAGCAGTTCTTC. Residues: CASSPSSGSYNEQFF.

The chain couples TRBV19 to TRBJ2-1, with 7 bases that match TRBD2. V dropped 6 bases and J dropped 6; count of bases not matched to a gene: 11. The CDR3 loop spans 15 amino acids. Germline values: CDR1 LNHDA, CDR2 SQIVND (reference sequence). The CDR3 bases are TGTGCCAGTAGCCCGGGAGGCGGGAGCATCAATGAGCAGTTCTTC. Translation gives CASSPGGGSINEQFF.

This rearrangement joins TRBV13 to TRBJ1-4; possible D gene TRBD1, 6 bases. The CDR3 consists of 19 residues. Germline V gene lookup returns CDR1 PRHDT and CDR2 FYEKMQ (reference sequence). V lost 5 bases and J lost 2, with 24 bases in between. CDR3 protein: CASSPPGGGWRPTNEKLFF. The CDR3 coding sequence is TGTGCCAGCAGCCCCCCGGGGGGGGGCTGGCGTCCGACTAATGAAAAACTGTTTTTT. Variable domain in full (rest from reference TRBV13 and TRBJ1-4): AAGVIQSPRHLIKEKRETATLKCYPIPRHDTVYWYQQGPGQDPQFLISFYEKMQSDKGSIPDRFSAQQFSDYHSELNMSSLELGDSALYFCASSPPGGGWRPTNEKLFFGSGTQLSVL.

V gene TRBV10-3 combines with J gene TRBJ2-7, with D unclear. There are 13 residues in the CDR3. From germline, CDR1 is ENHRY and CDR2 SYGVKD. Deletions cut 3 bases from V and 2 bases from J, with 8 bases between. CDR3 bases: TGTGCCATCAGTGACGGGTTTACCTACGAGCAGTACTTC. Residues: CAISDGFTYEQYF.

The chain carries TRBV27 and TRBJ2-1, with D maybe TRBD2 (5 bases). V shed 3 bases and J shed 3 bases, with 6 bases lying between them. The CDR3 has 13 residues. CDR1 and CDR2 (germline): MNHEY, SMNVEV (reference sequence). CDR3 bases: TGTGCCAGCAGTTTCGGGGACTACAATGAGCAGTTCTTC. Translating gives CASSFGDYNEQFF.

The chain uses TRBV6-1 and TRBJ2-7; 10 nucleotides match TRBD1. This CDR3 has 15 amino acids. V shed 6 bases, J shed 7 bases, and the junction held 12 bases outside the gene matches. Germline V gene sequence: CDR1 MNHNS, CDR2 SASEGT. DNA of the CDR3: TGTGCCAGCAGGGGAGGACAGGGGGGGCCCGGTGAGCAGTACTTC. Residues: CASRGGQGGPGEQYF.

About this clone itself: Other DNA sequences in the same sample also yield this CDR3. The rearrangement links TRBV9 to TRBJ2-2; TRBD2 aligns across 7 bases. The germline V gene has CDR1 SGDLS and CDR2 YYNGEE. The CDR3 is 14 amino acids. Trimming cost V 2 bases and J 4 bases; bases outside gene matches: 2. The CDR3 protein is CASSVGGGTGELFF. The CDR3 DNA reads TGTGCCAGCAGCGTGGGGGGGGGCACCGGGGAGCTGTTTTTT.

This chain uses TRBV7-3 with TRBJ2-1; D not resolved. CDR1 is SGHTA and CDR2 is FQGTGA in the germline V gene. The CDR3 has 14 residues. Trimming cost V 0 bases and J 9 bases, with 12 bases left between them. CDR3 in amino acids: CASSLTQASAEQFF. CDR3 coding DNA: TGTGCCAGCAGCTTAACGCAAGCGAGCGCTGAGCAGTTCTTC.

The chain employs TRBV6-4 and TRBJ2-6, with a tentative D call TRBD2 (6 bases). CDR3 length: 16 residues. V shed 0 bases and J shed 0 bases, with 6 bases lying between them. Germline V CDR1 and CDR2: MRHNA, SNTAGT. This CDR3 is CASSDSTSSGANVLTF. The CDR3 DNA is TGTGCCAGCAGTGACTCGACTAGCTCTGGGGCCAACGTCCTGACTTTC.

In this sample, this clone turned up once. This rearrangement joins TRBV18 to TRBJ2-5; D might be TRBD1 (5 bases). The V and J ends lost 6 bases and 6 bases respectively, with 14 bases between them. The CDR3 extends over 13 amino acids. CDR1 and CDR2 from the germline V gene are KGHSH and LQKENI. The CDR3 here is CASSAREQKTQYF. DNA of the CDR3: TGTGCCAGCTCGGCCAGGGAACAAAAGACCCAGTACTTC. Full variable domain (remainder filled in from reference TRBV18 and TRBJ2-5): NAGVMQNPRHLVRRRGQEARLRCSPMKGHSHVYWYRQLPEEGLKFMVYLQKENIIDESGMPKERFSAEFPKEGPSILRIQQVVRGDSAAYFCASSAREQKTQYFGPGTRLLVL.

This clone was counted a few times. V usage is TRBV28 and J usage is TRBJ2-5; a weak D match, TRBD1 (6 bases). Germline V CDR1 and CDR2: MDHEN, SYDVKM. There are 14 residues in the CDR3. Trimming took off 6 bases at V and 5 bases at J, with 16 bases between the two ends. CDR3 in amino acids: CASRDTGLGETQYF. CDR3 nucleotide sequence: TGTGCCAGCAGAGATACAGGGCTTGGGGAGACCCAGTACTTC.

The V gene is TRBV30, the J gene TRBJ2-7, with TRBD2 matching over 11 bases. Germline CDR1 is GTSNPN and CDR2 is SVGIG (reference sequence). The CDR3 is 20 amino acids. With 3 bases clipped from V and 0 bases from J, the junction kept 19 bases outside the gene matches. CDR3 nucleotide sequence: TGTGCCTGGAGAGGGGGGCCACTAGCGGGAGTCGGGAAGAGCTCCTACGAGCAGTACTTC. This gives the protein CAWRGGPLAGVGKSSYEQYF.

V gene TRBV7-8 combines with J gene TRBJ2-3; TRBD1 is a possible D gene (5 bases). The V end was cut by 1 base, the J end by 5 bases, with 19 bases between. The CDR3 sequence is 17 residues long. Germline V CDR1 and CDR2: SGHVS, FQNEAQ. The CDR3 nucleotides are TGTGCCAGCAGCTTAGGCAGACGTCGTACAGGTTTAGATACGCAGTATTTT. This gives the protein CASSLGRRRTGLDTQYF.

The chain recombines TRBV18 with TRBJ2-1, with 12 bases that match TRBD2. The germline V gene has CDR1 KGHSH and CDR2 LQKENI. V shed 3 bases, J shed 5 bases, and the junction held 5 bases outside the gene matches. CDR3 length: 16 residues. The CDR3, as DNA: TGTGCCAGCTCACCGTCGGGACTAGCGGGCAACAATGAGCAGTTCTTC. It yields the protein CASSPSGLAGNNEQFF.

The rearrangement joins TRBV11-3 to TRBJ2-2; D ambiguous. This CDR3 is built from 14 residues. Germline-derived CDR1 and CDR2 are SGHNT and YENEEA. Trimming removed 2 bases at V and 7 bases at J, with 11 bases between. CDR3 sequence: CASSLSYSYGELFF. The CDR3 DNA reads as TGTGCCAGCAGCTTAAGTTACAGTTACGGGGAGCTGTTTTTT.